Listed below are T cell receptor beta chains from one sample, sequenced in a study of T cells after yellow fever vaccination. In TCRdb, the 5' RACE reads were re-called with MiXCR into one record per CDR3 protein. The sample shows almost 30,000 distinct CDR3 sequences, roughly 6.1% of them seen only once. The sequencing here drew on PBMCs, either bulk or a sorted T-cell subset (CD4+, CD8+, memory, or dextramer-sorted; not recorded which), taken on the day of the yellow fever booster vaccination. The receptor source for this set is a man younger than 45 who received the YFV17D yellow fever vaccine. The CDR3 runs from the conserved cysteine through the conserved F or W. The D gene is left open where the match is weak. Size is omitted from some rows. Given values are once, few, many or a class for expanded clones.

CDR3 DNA: TGCGCCAGCAGTAGGAGCGGAGCCACCGGGGAGCTGTTTTTT; CDR3 protein: CASSRSGATGELFF; clone size: many; V gene: TRBV5-1; D gene: -; J gene: TRBJ2-2
CDR3 DNA: TGCAGTGCTAGAGATCCCCGCCTCCGAACCGGGGAGCTGTTTTTT; CDR3 protein: CSARDPRLRTGELFF; clone size: -; V gene: TRBV20-1; D gene: -; J gene: TRBJ2-2
CDR3 DNA: TGTGCCAGCCCGACAGGGGGCTTCGAAGCTTTCTTT; CDR3 protein: CASPTGGFEAFF; clone size: few; V gene: TRBV19; D gene: TRBD1; J gene: TRBJ1-1
CDR3 DNA: TGTGCCAGCAGCTCCCGGGACTTTTACAATGAGCAGTTCTTC; CDR3 protein: CASSSRDFYNEQFF; clone size: many; V gene: TRBV11-2; D gene: -; J gene: TRBJ2-1
CDR3 DNA: TGTGCCTGGAGTCCCTCGAGCAGGGATCCGCGTGGCTACACCTTC; CDR3 protein: CAWSPSSRDPRGYTF; clone size: few; V gene: TRBV30; D gene: -; J gene: TRBJ1-2
CDR3 DNA: TGTGCCAGCAGTTACATGTGGGGAGAGCGCGCTGAAGCTTTCTTT; CDR3 protein: CASSYMWGERAEAFF; clone size: many; V gene: TRBV6-5; D gene: -; J gene: TRBJ1-1
CDR3 DNA: TGTGCCAGCAGTTCTTCCCGACGGGGCGTTAATGAAAAACTGTTTTTT; CDR3 protein: CASSSSRRGVNEKLFF; clone size: -; V gene: TRBV6-5; D gene: -; J gene: TRBJ1-4
CDR3 DNA: TGTGCCAGCAGCCCCGGGGGGGGCAGGTTCATGAACACTGAAGCTTTCTTT; CDR3 protein: CASSPGGGRFMNTEAFF; clone size: -; V gene: TRBV13; D gene: -; J gene: TRBJ1-1
CDR3 DNA: TGTGCCAGTAGTCCGACCTTTACCGGAGATACGCAGTATTTT; CDR3 protein: CASSPTFTGDTQYF; clone size: -; V gene: TRBV19; D gene: -; J gene: TRBJ2-3
CDR3 DNA: TGTGCCAGCAGCTTAGCTATGGTATATGGCTACACCTTC; CDR3 protein: CASSLAMVYGYTF; clone size: medium-sized; V gene: TRBV7-9; D gene: -; J gene: TRBJ1-2
CDR3 DNA: TGTGCCAGCAGCTTAGATCCCACTAGCGGGACGAAAGAGACCCAGTACTTC; CDR3 protein: CASSLDPTSGTKETQYF; clone size: many; V gene: TRBV11-2; D gene: TRBD2; J gene: TRBJ2-5
CDR3 DNA: TGTGCCAGCAGTATGGACGGAGCACCGGGGATCCATAATTCACCCCTCCACTTT; CDR3 protein: CASSMDGAPGIHNSPLHF; clone size: few; V gene: TRBV6-5; D gene: -; J gene: TRBJ1-6
CDR3 DNA: TGTGCCAGCAGTCAGCGCTCCAGGGGAAGAAGGTCGAACGGCTACACCTTC; CDR3 protein: CASSQRSRGRRSNGYTF; clone size: -; V gene: TRBV6-1; D gene: -; J gene: TRBJ1-2
CDR3 DNA: TGCAGCGTCCTCCGCCAAGAGACCCAGTACTTC; CDR3 protein: CSVLRQETQYF; clone size: many; V gene: TRBV29-1; D gene: -; J gene: TRBJ2-5
CDR3 DNA: TGCAGCGTTGGCCGGGCCGGGGGGCGTGAGCAGTTCTTC; CDR3 protein: CSVGRAGGREQFF; clone size: many; V gene: TRBV29-1; D gene: -; J gene: TRBJ2-1
CDR3 DNA: TGTGCCTGGAGTTATCGGCCGGGCCCGCGAAGCTCCTACAATGAGCAGTTCTTC; CDR3 protein: CAWSYRPGPRSSYNEQFF; clone size: few; V gene: TRBV30; D gene: -; J gene: TRBJ2-1
CDR3 DNA: TGCAGTGCTATGGTGGGCCCAGAGTTCTTC; CDR3 protein: CSAMVGPEFF; clone size: many; V gene: TRBV20-1; D gene: -; J gene: TRBJ2-1
CDR3 DNA: TGTGCCAGCACCCTTGCAGAGTCCCCTGGTGAGCAGTTCTTC; CDR3 protein: CASTLAESPGEQFF; clone size: many; V gene: TRBV2; D gene: -; J gene: TRBJ2-1
CDR3 DNA: TGTGCCAGCAGCAGGGTAGATTTCCAAGAGACCCAGTACTTC; CDR3 protein: CASSRVDFQETQYF; clone size: -; V gene: TRBV7-6; D gene: -; J gene: TRBJ2-5
CDR3 DNA: TGTGCCAGCAGCTTAGGTCAGGGGCCTAACACTGAAGCTTTCTTT; CDR3 protein: CASSLGQGPNTEAFF; clone size: few; V gene: TRBV5-4; D gene: -; J gene: TRBJ1-1
CDR3 DNA: TGTGCCAGCAGACCGACAGGGGCGGGTACTGAAGCTTTCTTT; CDR3 protein: CASRPTGAGTEAFF; clone size: many; V gene: TRBV6-1; D gene: TRBD1; J gene: TRBJ1-1
CDR3 DNA: TGTGCCAGCAGTTACGTTGCACTAACCCCGTCCGAGCAGTACTTC; CDR3 protein: CASSYVALTPSEQYF; clone size: many; V gene: TRBV6-5; D gene: -; J gene: TRBJ2-7
CDR3 DNA: TGTGCCAGCAGCCTAGCGCTGGGAATGAACACTGAAGCTTTCTTT; CDR3 protein: CASSLALGMNTEAFF; clone size: few; V gene: TRBV7-9; D gene: -; J gene: TRBJ1-1
CDR3 DNA: TGTGCCAGTATTACAGGGGGGTCCCTAGACGGCTACACCTTC; CDR3 protein: CASITGGSLDGYTF; clone size: many; V gene: TRBV5-5; D gene: TRBD1; J gene: TRBJ1-2
CDR3 DNA: TGTGCCAGCAGGACAGGGGGCTTTGCAGATACGCAGTATTTT; CDR3 protein: CASRTGGFADTQYF; clone size: many; V gene: TRBV5-5; D gene: TRBD1; J gene: TRBJ2-3
CDR3 DNA: TGCAGTGCTCAACAAGGACTAGCCGGCGGGGAGCTGTTTTTT; CDR3 protein: CSAQQGLAGGELFF; clone size: few; V gene: TRBV20-1; D gene: TRBD2; J gene: TRBJ2-2
CDR3 DNA: TGTGCCAGCAGTCCCGCGCAGGGGAGAGGGTCCTACAATGAGCAGTTCTTC; CDR3 protein: CASSPAQGRGSYNEQFF; clone size: -; V gene: TRBV27; D gene: -; J gene: TRBJ2-1
CDR3 DNA: TGTGCCAGCAGCTTAGCGCCAGGAGCGGGCTATGGCTACACCTTC; CDR3 protein: CASSLAPGAGYGYTF; clone size: few; V gene: TRBV7-2; D gene: -; J gene: TRBJ1-2